Each of the 21 T cell receptor beta chains below was sequenced from the same sample in a study of post-analysis software for immune sequencing data. These TCRs' antigens remain unknown. The TCR beta cDNA libraries carried unique molecular identifiers. TCRdb recomputed calls from the PCR reads with MiXCR, one row per CDR3 protein. This sample yields about 760,000 distinct CDR3 sequences, of which roughly 29% are seen a single time; about 0.5% belongs to the top ten. Overall study results and limits: Relative to controls, patients had five TRBV segments at higher frequency, with TRBV5-6, TRBV5-1 and TRBV20-1 among these.

Input material: blood. The receptors stem from a girl aged 5-17 years with multiple sclerosis.

The chain combines TRBV24-1 with TRBJ2-3; a weak D match, TRBD2 (5 bases). Trimming stripped 7 bases from V and 0 bases from J, with 10 bases between. Germline loops: CDR1 KGHDR, CDR2 SFDVKD. This CDR3 has 14 amino acids. The CDR3 region is CATRRAPSTDTQYF. Here the CDR3 DNA reads TGTGCCACCAGGAGGGCACCTAGCACAGATACGCAGTATTTT.

The J gene is TRBJ2-1, the V gene TRBV10-3; TRBD2 agrees at 9 bases. The germline gives CDR1 ENHRY, CDR2 SYGVKD. V dropped 5 bases and J dropped 0; count of bases not matched to a gene: 5. The CDR3 is made up of 16 amino acids. Here the CDR3 reads CAISRLAESSYNEQFF. The CDR3 nucleotides read TGTGCCATCAGTCGACTAGCGGAGAGCTCCTACAATGAGCAGTTCTTC.

The chain is built from TRBV7-2 and TRBJ2-3; D gene unclear. Trimming removed 4 bases from V and 2 bases from J, with 7 bases in between. Germline V gene lookup returns CDR1 SGHTA and CDR2 FQGNSA. The CDR3 totals 13 residues. CDR3 in amino acids: CASSSQYTDTQYF. The DNA for the CDR3 is TGTGCCAGCAGCTCCCAATACACAGATACGCAGTATTTT.

The genes are TRBV5-1 and TRBJ2-3; the D is unclear. The CDR3 contains 14 residues. Germline assignment: CDR1 SGHRS and CDR2 YFSETQ. Trimming cost V 0 bases and J 6 bases, with 11 bases left between them. CDR3 protein: CASSLDYGGDTQYF. In DNA form, the CDR3 reads TGCGCCAGCAGCTTGGACTACGGTGGGGATACGCAGTATTTT.

The chain has TRBV20-1 and TRBJ1-1, with a possible D match to TRBD1 (5 bases). With 5 bases removed from V and 3 bases from J, the gap between germline ends came to 7 bases. The CDR3 totals 11 residues. From germline, CDR1 is DFQATT and CDR2 SNEGSKA (reference sequence). The CDR3: CSAGTYTEAFF. The CDR3 DNA reads TGCAGTGCTGGGACTTACACTGAAGCTTTCTTT.

The genes are TRBV7-8 and TRBJ2-7; D ambiguous. This CDR3 is 13 amino acids long. Germline lookup yields CDR1 SGHVS and CDR2 FQNEAQ. V was shortened by 6 bases and J by 2 bases, with 11 bases between the two germline ends. The CDR3 DNA is TGTGCCAGCAGTACTCGGGCCCCCTACGAGCAGTACTTC. Protein: CASSTRAPYEQYF.

In the case of this clonotype: A much larger clone differs from this one at a single base, so this may be a read error. The gene calls are TRBV29-1 and TRBJ2-4; TRBD2 agrees at 9 bases. With the DNA end fitting TRBJ2-7 better, the J assignment may be wrong. The CDR3 has 13 residues. Germline V CDR1 and CDR2: SQVTM, ANQGSEA. The CDR3 DNA follows: TGCAGCACTCGAGCGGGAGGTATCGACGAGCAGTACTTC. Translating gives CSTRAGGIDEQYF.

This sequence joins TRBV5-1 and TRBJ2-7, with D perhaps TRBD2 (6 bases). CDR3 length: 17 amino acids. Germline CDR1 SGHRS, CDR2 YFSETQ. V lost 3 bases to trimming and J lost 4 bases, with 23 bases between them. The CDR3 nucleotides are TGCGCCAGCAGCTCGGGAGTGGCTCCCCTAGCAACATACGAGCAGTACTTC. It is translated as CASSSGVAPLATYEQYF.

Only a few counts were recorded for this clonotype. V is TRBV7-9 and J is TRBJ2-4; possible D gene TRBD2, 6 bases. CDR3 length: 16 amino acids. Germline loops: CDR1 SEHNR, CDR2 FQNEAQ (reference sequence). Trimming cost V 2 bases and J 1 base, with 12 bases left between them. DNA for the CDR3: TGTGCCAGCAGCTTAAATATTGGGGGGGCCAAAAACATTCAGTACTTC. This translates into CASSLNIGGAKNIQYF.

This clonotype has more than one count but fewer than ten. The CDR3 region is CASRLREGTDTQYF. The CDR3 DNA reads as TGTGCCAGCAGGCTCAGGGAAGGCACAGATACGCAGTATTTT. The chain joins TRBV6-1 to TRBJ2-3; possibly TRBD1 for D (5 bases). Trimming left V 6 bases short and J 1 base short, with 11 bases between. In germline, CDR1 is MNHNS, CDR2 SASEGT. CDR3 length equals 14 residues.

This chain connects TRBV29-1 to TRBJ2-3; D remains ambiguous. CDR3 length: 11 amino acids. V was clipped by 2 bases and J by 9 bases, with 9 bases between them. Per germline, CDR1 SQVTM and CDR2 ANQGSEA. The CDR3: CSVEILNTQYF. DNA for the CDR3: TGCAGCGTTGAAATACTAAACACGCAGTATTTT.

Only a few counts were recorded for this clonotype. The genes are TRBV28 and TRBJ1-2; D is ambiguous. The CDR3 sequence is 13 residues long. CDR1 and CDR2 from the germline V gene are MDHEN and SYDVKM. With 7 bases removed from V and 1 base from J, the gap between germline ends came to 10 bases. The CDR3 DNA reads as TGTGCCAGCAACCCTCGGGGTAACTATGGCTACACCTTC. Its translation: CASNPRGNYGYTF.

In its sample, this clonotype was seen a few times. V and J are TRBV7-8 and TRBJ2-1, with D perhaps matching TRBD1 (6 bases). The CDR3 is made up of 17 amino acids. Germline V gene sequence: CDR1 SGHVS, CDR2 FQNEAQ. Trimming took 1 base from V and 8 from J, leaving 21 bases between them. The CDR3 DNA is TGTGCCAGCAGCTTAGATGGTCAGGGGATTACAATCGATGAGCAGTTCTTC. This sequence encodes CASSLDGQGITIDEQFF.

The CDR3 reads CATRQGQNTEAFF. In nucleotides, the CDR3 is TGTGCCACCCGACAGGGTCAGAACACTGAAGCTTTCTTT. V usage is TRBV6-5 and J usage is TRBJ1-1, with 7 bases lining up with TRBD1. Germline values: CDR1 MNHEY, CDR2 SVGAGI. V lost 10 bases to trimming and J lost 1 base; unmatched junction nucleotides: 6. The CDR3 has 13 amino acids.

This chain connects TRBV20-1 to TRBJ2-7; unclear D gene. Trimming shortened V by 0 bases and J by 0 bases, and 9 bases separated the two germline ends. Germline CDR1 is DFQATT and CDR2 is SNEGSKA (reference sequence). The CDR3 sequence is 14 residues long. CDR3 in DNA: TGCAGTGCTAGAGATCGAGAGAGCTCCTACGAGCAGTACTTC. Encoded protein: CSARDRESSYEQYF.

As for this clonotype: The junction and the germline gene differ at one end; a read error may be behind it. V is TRBV29-1 and J is TRBJ2-3, with D unclear. The CDR3 contains 13 residues. Looked up from germline, CDR1 is SQVTM and CDR2 is ANQGSEA. The CDR3 reads CSVEVEMGDTQYF. The CDR3, as DNA: TGCAGTGTTGAAGTGGAGATGGGAGATACGCAGTATTTT.

V is TRBV11-2 and J is TRBJ2-5; maybe TRBD1 (5 bases). Trimming took off 1 base at V and 1 base at J, with 13 bases between the two ends. This CDR3 contains 16 residues. Germline V gives CDR1 SGHAT, CDR2 FQNNGV. The CDR3 DNA sequence: TGTGCCAGCAGCTTAGGAGGCAGGGCTGGCCAAGAGACCCAGTACTTC. This encodes CASSLGGRAGQETQYF.

The table lists this clonotype with a few counts. The gene calls are TRBV7-9 and TRBJ2-7, with 7 bases that match TRBD1. The germline V gene encodes CDR1 SEHNR and CDR2 FQNEAQ (reference sequence). With 3 bases clipped from V and 3 bases from J, the junction kept 5 bases outside the gene matches. The CDR3 has 14 residues. CDR3 coding DNA: TGTGCCAGCAGCTTCAGGGGGAACGACTACGAGCAGTACTTC. Translating it yields CASSFRGNDYEQYF.

This clonotype was recorded a few times. This chain connects TRBV10-2 to TRBJ1-5, with 8 bases identical to TRBD1. There are 13 residues in the CDR3. Germline values: CDR1 WSHSY, CDR2 SAAADI. With 6 bases clipped from V and 7 bases from J, the junction kept 5 bases outside the gene matches. The CDR3 protein is CASRGQVGQPQHF. Written as DNA, the CDR3 is TGCGCCAGCAGGGGACAGGTCGGGCAGCCCCAGCATTTT.

This chain connects TRBV27 to TRBJ2-7, with D perhaps assigned TRBD1 or TRBD2 (5 bases each). Trimming removed 6 bases at V and 3 bases at J, with 21 bases between. The CDR3 totals 16 residues. Germline lookup yields CDR1 MNHEY and CDR2 SMNVEV (reference sequence). The CDR3 bases are TGTGCCAGCAGCCCGGTTTTGGGGGTAGATGTCTACGAGCAGTACTTC. As protein: CASSPVLGVDVYEQYF.

The chain combines TRBV9 with TRBJ2-4; the D gene is possibly TRBD2 (6 bases). Germline lookup yields CDR1 SGDLS and CDR2 YYNGEE. The CDR3 loop spans 14 amino acids. Deletions cut 0 bases from V and 13 bases from J, with 17 bases between. This CDR3 reads CASSVGSFPREQYF. The CDR3 DNA sequence: TGTGCCAGCAGCGTAGGCTCCTTCCCACGGGAGCAGTACTTC. Variable domain in full (rest from reference TRBV9 and TRBJ2-4): DSGVTQTPKHLITATGQRVTLRCSPRSGDLSVYWYQQSLDQGLQFLIQYYNGEERAKGNILERFSAQQFPDLHSELNLSSLELGDSALYFCASSVGSFPREQYFGAGTRLSVL.